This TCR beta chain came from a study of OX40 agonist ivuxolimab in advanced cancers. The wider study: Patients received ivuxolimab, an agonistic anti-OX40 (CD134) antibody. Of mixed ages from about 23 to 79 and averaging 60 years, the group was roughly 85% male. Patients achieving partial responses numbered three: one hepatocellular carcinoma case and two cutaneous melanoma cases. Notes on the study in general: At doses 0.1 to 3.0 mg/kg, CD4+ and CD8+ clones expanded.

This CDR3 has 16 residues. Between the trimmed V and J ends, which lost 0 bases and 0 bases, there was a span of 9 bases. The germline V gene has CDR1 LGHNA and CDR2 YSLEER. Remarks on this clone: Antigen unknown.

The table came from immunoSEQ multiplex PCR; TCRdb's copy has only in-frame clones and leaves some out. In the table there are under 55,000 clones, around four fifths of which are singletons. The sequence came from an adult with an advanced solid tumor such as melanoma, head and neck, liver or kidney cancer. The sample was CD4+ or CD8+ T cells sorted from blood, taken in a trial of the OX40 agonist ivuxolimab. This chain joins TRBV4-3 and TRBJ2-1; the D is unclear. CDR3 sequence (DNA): TGCGCCAGCAGCCAAGACAGATCTAGCTCCTACAATGAGCAGTTCTTC. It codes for CASSQDRSSSYNEQFF.